Listed here are 10 T cell receptor beta chains from one sample, sequenced in a study of blood T cell repertoires in COVID-19. Assay used: immunoSEQ multiplex PCR; TCRdb lists only in-frame clones, some missing. The table lists about 230,000 clones, 65% to 90% of them singletons. Sequenced sample: peripheral blood. Every receptor here comes from a man in his fifties with COVID-19, enrolled during active disease.

J is TRBJ2-2 and V is TRBV14; possible D gene TRBD2, 6 bases. The CDR3 length is 16 residues. The V end lost 4 bases, the J end lost 4 bases, and 16 bases lay between the germline ends. CDR1 is SGHDN and CDR2 is FVKESK in the germline V gene. This CDR3 reads CASSPGLALLTGELFF. As DNA, the CDR3 is TGTGCCAGCAGCCCGGGACTTGCCCTCCTCACCGGGGAGCTGTTTTTT. The whole variable domain, remainder taken from reference TRBV14 and TRBJ2-2, is EAGVTQFPSHSVIEKGQTVTLRCDPISGHDNLYWYRRVMGKEIKFLLHFVKESKQDESGMPNNRFLAERTGGTYSTLKVQPAELEDSGVYFCASSPGLALLTGELFFGEGSRLTVL.

The chain has TRBV6-5 and TRBJ1-1; D unresolved. CDR1 is MNHEY and CDR2 is SVGAGI in the germline V gene. The CDR3 spans 16 residues. V was cut by 2 bases and J by 5 bases, with 18 bases left in between. The CDR3 loop is CASSYRSLNFRTEAFF. Here the CDR3 DNA reads TGTGCCAGCAGTTACCGATCCTTAAACTTCAGGACTGAAGCTTTCTTT.

The V and J genes are TRBV5-4 and TRBJ2-2, with unresolved D. The CDR3 sequence is 14 residues long. Trimming took 5 bases from V and 1 from J, leaving 9 bases between them. Germline V CDR1 and CDR2: SGHNT, YYREEE (reference sequence). The CDR3 nucleotides read TGTGCCAGCAGTCAGGTGGGGAACACCGGGGAGCTGTTTTTT. It is translated as CASSQVGNTGELFF.

This clone was found once. This specimen includes other DNA sequences encoding the same CDR3. This chain connects TRBV2 to TRBJ2-7; the match to TRBD1 covers 10 bases. The germline V gene has CDR1 SNHLY and CDR2 FYNNEI. The CDR3 contains 14 residues. With V trimmed by 4 bases and J by 4 bases, 4 bases remained unmatched. CDR3 residues: CASSVGTGDYEQYF. The CDR3, as DNA: TGTGCCAGCAGTGTTGGGACAGGGGATTACGAGCAGTACTTC.

This clone was seen a few times. The chain joins TRBV28 to TRBJ1-4; 9 bases fit TRBD1. The germline V gene has CDR1 MDHEN and CDR2 SYDVKM. The CDR3 runs to 17 residues. V lost 8 bases and J lost 7; bases outside the gene matches: 17. The CDR3 region is CASAHFSGTGIREKLFF. In DNA, the CDR3 is TGTGCCAGCGCACATTTCTCCGGGACAGGGATTCGTGAAAAACTGTTTTTT.

The chain joins TRBV5-1 to TRBJ1-2, with 11 bases identical to TRBD1. CDR1 and CDR2 from the germline V gene are SGHRS and YFSETQ. Germline trimming cut 3 bases from V and 6 bases from J; bases unmatched to any gene: 7. The CDR3 runs 15 residues. CDR3 sequence: CASSSGQGAKNGYTF. The DNA of the CDR3 is TGCGCCAGCAGCTCCGGACAGGGGGCTAAGAATGGCTACACCTTC.

The gene calls are TRBV29-1 and TRBJ2-5; tentative D call: TRBD2 (6 bases). With 3 bases removed from V and 5 bases from J, the gap between germline ends came to 19 bases. Germline V gene sequence: CDR1 SQVTM, CDR2 ANQGSEA. The CDR3 is made up of 15 amino acids. CDR3 residues: CSVEPPGLTTETQYF. The CDR3 DNA is TGCAGCGTTGAGCCGCCGGGACTCACGACGGAGACCCAGTACTTC.

This chain uses TRBV5-1 with TRBJ1-6; D is unresolved. The CDR3 sequence is 15 residues long. Trimming left V 0 bases short and J 8 bases short, with 12 bases between. The germline V gene encodes CDR1 SGHRS and CDR2 YFSETQ. CDR3 loop: CASSLASAVHSPLHF. In DNA, the CDR3 is TGCGCCAGCAGCTTGGCGTCAGCGGTCCATTCACCCCTCCACTTT.

The chain uses TRBV12-3 or TRBV12-4 and TRBJ2-2, with 8 bases aligning to TRBD1. The CDR3 is made up of 13 amino acids. The ends lost 7 bases at V and 6 bases at J; junction bases unmatched: 4. The CDR3 region is CASKPTGAGELFF. For the CDR3, the DNA is TGTGCCAGCAAACCGACAGGGGCCGGGGAGCTGTTTTTT.

The rearrangement links TRBV24-1 to TRBJ2-5; tentative D call: TRBD2 (7 bases). V lost 8 bases, J lost 3 bases, and 18 bases lay in between. The CDR3 has 15 residues. Germline V gene data show CDR1 as KGHDR and CDR2 as SFDVKD. Here the CDR3 DNA reads TGTGCCACCAATGGGGGGACGGGGGGCGAAGAGACCCAGTACTTC. Translated, it gives CATNGGTGGEETQYF.